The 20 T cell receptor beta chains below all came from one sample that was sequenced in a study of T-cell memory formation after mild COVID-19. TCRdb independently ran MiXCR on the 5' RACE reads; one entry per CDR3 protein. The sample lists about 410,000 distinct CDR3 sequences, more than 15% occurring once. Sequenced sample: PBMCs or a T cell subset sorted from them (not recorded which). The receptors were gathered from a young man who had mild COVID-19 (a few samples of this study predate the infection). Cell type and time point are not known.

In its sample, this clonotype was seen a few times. The CDR3: CASSVGLAGPRGEQYF. CDR3 nucleotides: TGTGCCAGCAGCGTCGGACTAGCGGGGCCCCGGGGCGAGCAGTACTTC. The chain has TRBV5-6 and TRBJ2-7; 12 bases are a match to TRBD2. With 4 bases clipped from V and 6 bases from J, the junction kept 11 bases outside the gene matches. The germline V gene has CDR1 SGHDT and CDR2 YYEEEE. This CDR3 region has 16 residues.

The CDR3 DNA reads as TGTGCCATCAGGGCTAGCTGGGGGGCCATATCAGGCTACAATGAGCAGTTCTTC. Protein sequence: CAIRASWGAISGYNEQFF. The chain employs TRBV10-3 and TRBJ2-1; D may match TRBD1 or TRBD2 (6 bases each). From germline, CDR1 is ENHRY and CDR2 SYGVKD. The CDR3 totals 18 residues. V lost 6 bases and J lost 3, with 24 bases in between.

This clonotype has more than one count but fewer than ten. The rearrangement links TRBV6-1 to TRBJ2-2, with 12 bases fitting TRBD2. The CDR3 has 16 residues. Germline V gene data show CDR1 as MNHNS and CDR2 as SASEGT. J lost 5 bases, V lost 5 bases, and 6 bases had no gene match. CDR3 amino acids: CASSLLAGGPTGELFF. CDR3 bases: TGTGCCAGCAGTCTGCTAGCGGGGGGGCCTACCGGGGAGCTGTTTTTT.

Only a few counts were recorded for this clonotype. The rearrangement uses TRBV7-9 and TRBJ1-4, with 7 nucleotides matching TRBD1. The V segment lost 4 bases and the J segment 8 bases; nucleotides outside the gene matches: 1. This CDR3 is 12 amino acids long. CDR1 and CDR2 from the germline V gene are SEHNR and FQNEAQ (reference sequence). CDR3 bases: TGTGCCAGCAGCTGGGACAGCGAAAAACTGTTTTTT. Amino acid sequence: CASSWDSEKLFF. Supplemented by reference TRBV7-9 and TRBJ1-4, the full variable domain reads DTGVSQNPRHKITKRGQNVTFRCDPISEHNRLYWYRQTLGQGPEFLTYFQNEAQLEKSRLLSDRFSAERPKGSFSTLEIQRTEQGDSAMYLCASSWDSEKLFFGSGTQLSVL.

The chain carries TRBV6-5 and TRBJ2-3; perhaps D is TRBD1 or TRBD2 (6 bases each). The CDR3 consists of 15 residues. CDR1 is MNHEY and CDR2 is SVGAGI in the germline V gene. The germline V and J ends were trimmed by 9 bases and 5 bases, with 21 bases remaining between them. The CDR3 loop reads CASSLRGGWVDTQYF. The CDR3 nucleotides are TGTGCCAGTAGCCTTCGAGGGGGGTGGGTAGATACGCAGTATTTT.

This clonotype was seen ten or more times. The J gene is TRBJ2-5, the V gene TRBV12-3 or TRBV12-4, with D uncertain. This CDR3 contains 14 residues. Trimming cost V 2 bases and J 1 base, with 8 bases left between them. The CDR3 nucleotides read TGTGCCAGCAGTTTATGGGGTAGCCAAGAGACCCAGTACTTC. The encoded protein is CASSLWGSQETQYF.

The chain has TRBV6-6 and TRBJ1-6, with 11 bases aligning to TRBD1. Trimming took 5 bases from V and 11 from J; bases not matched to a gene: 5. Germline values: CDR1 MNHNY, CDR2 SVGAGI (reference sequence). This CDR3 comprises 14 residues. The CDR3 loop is CASSAGQGEPPLHF. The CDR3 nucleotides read TGTGCCAGCAGTGCGGGACAGGGGGAACCACCCCTCCACTTT.

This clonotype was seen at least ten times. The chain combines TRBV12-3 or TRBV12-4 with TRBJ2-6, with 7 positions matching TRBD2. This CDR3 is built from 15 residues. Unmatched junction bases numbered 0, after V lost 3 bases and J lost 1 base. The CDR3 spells CASSFGGSGANVLTF. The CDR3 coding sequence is TGTGCCAGCAGTTTCGGGGGGTCTGGGGCCAACGTCCTGACTTTC.

CDR3 in amino acids: CASSLDRGRLTEQFF. In DNA form, the CDR3 reads TGTGCCAGCAGCTTGGACAGGGGGCGTTTGACTGAGCAGTTCTTC. The chain joins TRBV5-4 to TRBJ2-1, with 9 bases that match TRBD1. The CDR3 contains 15 residues. The junction had 7 bases not matched to a gene; V was cut back by 0 bases and J by 9 bases. The V gene's germline CDR1 is SGHNT and CDR2 YYREEE (reference sequence).

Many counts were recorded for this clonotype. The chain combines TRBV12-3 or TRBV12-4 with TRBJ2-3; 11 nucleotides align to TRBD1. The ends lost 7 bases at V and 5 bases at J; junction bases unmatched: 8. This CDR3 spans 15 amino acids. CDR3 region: CASTSPGQGEDTQYF. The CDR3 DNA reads TGTGCCAGCACCTCTCCGGGACAGGGGGAAGATACGCAGTATTTT.

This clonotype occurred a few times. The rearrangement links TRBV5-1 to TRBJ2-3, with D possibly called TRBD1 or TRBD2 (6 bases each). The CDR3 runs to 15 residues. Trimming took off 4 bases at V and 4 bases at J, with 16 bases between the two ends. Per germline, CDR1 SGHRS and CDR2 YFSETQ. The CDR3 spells CASSELGGPADTQYF. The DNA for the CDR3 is TGCGCCAGCAGCGAACTTGGGGGGCCGGCAGATACGCAGTATTTT.

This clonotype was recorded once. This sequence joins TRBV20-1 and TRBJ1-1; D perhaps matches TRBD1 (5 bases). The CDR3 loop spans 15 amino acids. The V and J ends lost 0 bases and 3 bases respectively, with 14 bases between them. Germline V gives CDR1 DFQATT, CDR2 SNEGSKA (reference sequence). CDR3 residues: CSARDRRGKDTEAFF. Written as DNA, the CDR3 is TGCAGTGCTAGAGATCGAAGGGGAAAGGACACTGAAGCTTTCTTT.

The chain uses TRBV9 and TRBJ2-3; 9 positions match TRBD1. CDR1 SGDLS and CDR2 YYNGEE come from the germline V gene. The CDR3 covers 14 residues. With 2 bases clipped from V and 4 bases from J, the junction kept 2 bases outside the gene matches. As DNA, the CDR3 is TGTGCCAGCAGCGTCGACAGGGGGGCAGATACGCAGTATTTT. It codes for CASSVDRGADTQYF.

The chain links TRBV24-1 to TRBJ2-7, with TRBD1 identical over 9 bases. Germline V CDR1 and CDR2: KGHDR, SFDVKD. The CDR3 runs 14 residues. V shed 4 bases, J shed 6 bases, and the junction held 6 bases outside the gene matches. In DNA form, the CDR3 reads TGTGCCACCAGTGACTACAGGGGGCGAAGCGAGCAGTACTTC. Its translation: CATSDYRGRSEQYF.

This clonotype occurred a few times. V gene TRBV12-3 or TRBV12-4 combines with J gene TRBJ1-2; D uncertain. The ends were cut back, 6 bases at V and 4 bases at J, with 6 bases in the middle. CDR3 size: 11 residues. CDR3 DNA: TGTGCCAGCAGGGAATTCTATGGCTACACCTTC. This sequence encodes CASREFYGYTF.

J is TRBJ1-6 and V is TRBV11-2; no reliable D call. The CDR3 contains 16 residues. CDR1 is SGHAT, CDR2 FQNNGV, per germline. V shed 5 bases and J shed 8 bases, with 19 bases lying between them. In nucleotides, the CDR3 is TGTGCCAGCAGCCTAGGACGGACCCCCGGACATTCACCCCTCCACTTT. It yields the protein CASSLGRTPGHSPLHF.

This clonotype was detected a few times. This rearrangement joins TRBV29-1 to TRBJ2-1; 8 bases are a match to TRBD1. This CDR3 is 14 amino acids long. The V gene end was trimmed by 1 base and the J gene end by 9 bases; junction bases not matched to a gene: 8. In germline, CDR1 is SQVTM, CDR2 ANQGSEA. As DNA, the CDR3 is TGCAGCGTTGAAGGGACAGGGAGTAGTGGTGAGCAGTTCTTC. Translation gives CSVEGTGSSGEQFF.

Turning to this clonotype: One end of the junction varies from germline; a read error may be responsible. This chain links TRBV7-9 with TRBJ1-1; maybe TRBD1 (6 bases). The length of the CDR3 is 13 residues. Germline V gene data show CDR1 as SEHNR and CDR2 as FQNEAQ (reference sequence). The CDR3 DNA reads TGCGCCAGCAGTTCTCTCAGGGGCACTGAAGCTTTCTTT. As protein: CASSSLRGTEAFF. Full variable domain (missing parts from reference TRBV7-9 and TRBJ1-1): DTGVSQNPRHKITKRGQNVTFRCDPISEHNRLYWYRQTLGQGPEFLTYFQNEAQLEKSRLLSDRFSAERPKGSFSTLEIQRTEQGDSAMYLCASSSLRGTEAFFGQGTRLTVV.

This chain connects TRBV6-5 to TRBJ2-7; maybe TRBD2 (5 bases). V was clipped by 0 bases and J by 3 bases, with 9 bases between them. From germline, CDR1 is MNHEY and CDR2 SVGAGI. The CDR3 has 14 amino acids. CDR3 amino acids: CASSYSGSFYEQYF. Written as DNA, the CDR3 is TGTGCCAGCAGTTACTCGGGGAGCTTCTACGAGCAGTACTTC.

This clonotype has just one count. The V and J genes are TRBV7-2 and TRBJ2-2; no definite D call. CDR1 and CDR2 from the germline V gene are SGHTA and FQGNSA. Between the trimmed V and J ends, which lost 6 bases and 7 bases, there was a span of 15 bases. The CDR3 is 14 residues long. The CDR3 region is CASRLTQHGGELFF. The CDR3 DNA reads TGTGCCAGCAGGTTAACACAGCACGGCGGGGAGCTGTTTTTT.